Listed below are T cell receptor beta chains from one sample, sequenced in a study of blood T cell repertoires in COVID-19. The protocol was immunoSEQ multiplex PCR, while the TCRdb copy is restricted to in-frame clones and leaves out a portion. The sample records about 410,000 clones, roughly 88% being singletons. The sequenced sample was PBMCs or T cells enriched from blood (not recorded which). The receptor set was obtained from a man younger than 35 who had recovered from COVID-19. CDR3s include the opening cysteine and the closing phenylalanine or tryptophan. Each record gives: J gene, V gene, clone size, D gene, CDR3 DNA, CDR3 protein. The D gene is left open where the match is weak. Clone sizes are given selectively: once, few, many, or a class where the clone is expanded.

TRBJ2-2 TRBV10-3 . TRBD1 TGTGCCATCAGCAACACAGGGGGCACCGGGGAGCTGCTTTTT CAISNTGGTGELLF
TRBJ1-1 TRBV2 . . TGTGCCAGCCGGAGGGAGGCAGGCATGAACACTGAAGCTTTCTTT CASRREAGMNTEAFF
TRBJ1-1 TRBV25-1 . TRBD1 TGTGCCAGCAGTGTATCAACAGGGGTTTTCACTGAAGCTTTCTTT CASSVSTGVFTEAFF
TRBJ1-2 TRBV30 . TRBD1 TGTGCCTGGAGTGAAAACAGGGGCCTACTAGGGGGCTACACCTTC CAWSENRGLLGGYTF
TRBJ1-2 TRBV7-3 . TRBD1 TGTGCCAGCAGCGAGACAGGGGAGCGCTACACCTTC CASSETGERYTF
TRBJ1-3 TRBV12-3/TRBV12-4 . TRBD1 TGTGCCAGCAGTTTGGACAGGGTAAACACCATATATTTT CASSLDRVNTIYF
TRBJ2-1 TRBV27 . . TGTGCCAGCAGTCTGCCGGGAGTCTACAATGAGCAGTTCTTC CASSLPGVYNEQFF
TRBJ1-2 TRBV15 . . TGTGCCACCAGCAGAGATAACAGTAACTATGGCTACACCTTC CATSRDNSNYGYTF
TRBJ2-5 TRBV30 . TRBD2 TGTGCCTGGAGTAGCGGGAGTGTAGAGACCCAGTACTTC CAWSSGSVETQYF
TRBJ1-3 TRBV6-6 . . TGTGCCAGCAGTTCGTATACGACAGGAAACACCATATATTTT CASSSYTTGNTIYF
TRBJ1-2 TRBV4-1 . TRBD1 TGCGCCAGCAGCCAAGAGGGGGACAGGGGGATCGGCTACACCTTC CASSQEGDRGIGYTF
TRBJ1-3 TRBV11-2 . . TGTGCCGTCGACGCAAGGGGCTCTGGAAACACCATATATTTT CAVDARGSGNTIYF
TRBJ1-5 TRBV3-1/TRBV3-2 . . TGTGCCAGCAGCCAAGACGTTCATCAGCCCCAGCATTTT CASSQDVHQPQHF
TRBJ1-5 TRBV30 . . TGTGCCTGGAGTGTACGGGGGGACCTAAATCAGCCCCAGCATTTT CAWSVRGDLNQPQHF
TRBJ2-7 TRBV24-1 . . TGTGCCACCAGCCCGACAGGGACTGGCTACGAGCAGTACTTC CATSPTGTGYEQYF
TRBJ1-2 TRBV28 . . TGTGCCAGCAGTTTACGAACAGGGTGGGATGGCTACACCTTC CASSLRTGWDGYTF
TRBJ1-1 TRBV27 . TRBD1 TGTGCCAGCAGCGCAGGGGGAACTGAAGCTTTCTTT CASSAGGTEAFF
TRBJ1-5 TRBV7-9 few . TGTGCCAGCAGCTTAGCGGGGGGGGACAATCAGCCCCAGCATTTT CASSLAGGDNQPQHF
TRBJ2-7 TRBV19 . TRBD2 TGTGCCAGCGGACTAGCGAACGAGCAGTACTTC CASGLANEQYF
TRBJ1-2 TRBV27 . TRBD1 TGTGCCAGCAGTTTAGAGGGACAGGGCGGCGGCTACACCTTC CASSLEGQGGGYTF
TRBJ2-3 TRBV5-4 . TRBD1 TGTGCCAGCAGCTCAACGGGACAGGGGGGCACAGATACGCAGTATTTT CASSSTGQGGTDTQYF
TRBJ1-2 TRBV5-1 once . TGCGCCAGCAGCGAGTTCTCTAACTATGGCTACACCTTC CASSEFSNYGYTF
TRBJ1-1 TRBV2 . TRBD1 TGTGCCAGCATCAATTCAGGGGGCAGGAGGGAAGCTTTCTTT CASINSGGRREAFF
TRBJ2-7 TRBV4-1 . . TGCGCCAGCAGCCCCCAGGAGGGGTCCTCCTACGAGCAGTACTTC CASSPQEGSSYEQYF
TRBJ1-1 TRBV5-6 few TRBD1 TGTGCCAGCAGCTTGGGACAGGGGGCGGGTGAAGCTTTCTTT CASSLGQGAGEAFF
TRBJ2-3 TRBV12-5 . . TGTGCTAGTGGTTGGGGGGGCAAAGTGAGCCAGACAGATACGCAGTATTTT CASGWGGKVSQTDTQYF
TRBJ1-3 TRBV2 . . TGTGCCAGCAGTCCCTTGGGCTTCTCTGGAAACACCATATATTTT CASSPLGFSGNTIYF